This record looks at one TCR beta chain sequence and its context. This sample was included in a study of shared clonotypes between healthy human individuals. Trimming removed 7 bases at V and 9 bases at J, with 16 bases between. CDR1 is SGHVS, CDR2 FQNEAQ, per germline. This CDR3 comprises 13 residues. The assay was immunoSEQ multiplex PCR, and TCRdb's table has in-frame clones only and misses some. The profile covers more than 2 million clones, with roughly 95% appearing a single time and around 1.7% taken by the ten largest. As defined, naive CD8 cells were CD45RO-negative and positively selected for CCR7, with terminally differentiated effector memory CD45RA+ cells excluded.

This TCR was recovered from a man aged 18 to 29 in good health. Some clones in this sample may be carry-over from other donors' samples. This rearrangement joins TRBV7-8 to TRBJ2-1; possibly TRBD2 for D (5 bases). Sequencing was carried out using naive CD8+ T cells from PBMCs. CDR3 sequence reads: CASILTTGGEQFF. The CDR3 coding sequence is TGTGCCAGCATTTTGACAACCGGAGGTGAGCAGTTCTTC.